A single TCR beta chain is shown here with its context. Its antigen is currently unknown. This sample is drawn from a study of T-cell memory formation after mild COVID-19. Looking at the study overall: TCR clusters largely stayed donor specific. Study results and limitations: CD4/CD8 balance held among clones contracting day 15 to 85, and later expanders leaned CD4+.

This CDR3 comprises 21 residues. CDR1 DFQATT and CDR2 SNEGSKA come from the germline V gene (reference sequence). The J segment lost 6 bases and the V segment lost 0 bases, leaving 22 bases of the junction unmatched. Constant-segment primers and 5'RACE yielded cDNA libraries for TCR alpha and TCR beta, each carrying sample barcodes and UMIs. TCRdb reanalysed the 5' RACE reads using MiXCR and keeps one entry per CDR3 protein. Of 350,000 to 400,000 distinct CDR3 sequences detected, 21% appear once; the ten largest clones hold under 15%. This clonotype was obtained from an adult woman who had mild COVID-19 (a few samples of this study predate the infection). Cell type and time point are not known. V gene TRBV20-1 combines with J gene TRBJ2-1; 11 bases map to TRBD2. The sequencing input was PBMCs or a T cell subset sorted from them (not recorded which). The CDR3 protein is CSARDWVPPGLAATGGNEQFF. For the CDR3, the DNA is TGCAGTGCTAGAGATTGGGTTCCACCGGGACTAGCGGCCACCGGGGGCAATGAGCAGTTCTTC.